These T cell receptor beta chains were read from a single sample in a study of cytomegalovirus exposure and HLA in healthy donors. Some clones are missing from TCRdb's copy, which holds only in-frame ones; the method was immunoSEQ multiplex PCR. The profile covers 35,000 to 50,000 clones, with roughly 93% appearing a single time and around 2.1% taken by the ten largest. Sequencing input: PBMCs. These receptors all come from a woman aged 18-35 years in good health and CMV-seronegative. CDR3s include the opening cysteine and the closing phenylalanine or tryptophan. A D gene is named only where the DNA matches it firmly. The listing skips clone size in some rows; elsewhere it reads once, few, many or a size class.

j_call v_call d_call clone_size cdr3_nt cdr3_aa
TRBJ1-2 TRBV2 - - TGTGCCAGCAGTGAAGCAGGGACTTCCTATGGCTACACCTTC CASSEAGTSYGYTF
TRBJ1-1 TRBV5-8 TRBD1 - TGTGCCAGCAGCTTCAGGGACAGAAACACTGAAGCTTTCTTT CASSFRDRNTEAFF
TRBJ1-5 TRBV19 - - TGTGCCAGTAGTATAGAGGCACGCTACGGGGGGGGAAGCAATCAGCCCCAGCATTTT CASSIEARYGGGSNQPQHF
TRBJ2-2 TRBV9 - - TGTGCCAGCAGCGTAGGGCCCGTAAACGCCGGGGAGCTGTTTTTT CASSVGPVNAGELFF
TRBJ1-5 TRBV30 - - TGTGCCTGGAGTGTAGGAGGAGATCAGCCCCAGCATTTT CAWSVGGDQPQHF
TRBJ2-1 TRBV7-2 TRBD1 - TGTGCCAGCAGCCACCGGGACAGGGGGAATGAGCAGTTCTTC CASSHRDRGNEQFF
TRBJ1-4 TRBV5-4 TRBD1 - TGTGCCAGCAGCTATGAACTGGGACAGGGTACTGGAAAACTGTTTTTT CASSYELGQGTGKLFF
TRBJ1-4 TRBV7-3 - - TGTGCCAGCAGCCTGGGGCCCTCGAATGAAAAACTGTTTTTT CASSLGPSNEKLFF
TRBJ1-6 TRBV10-3 TRBD1 - TGTGCCATCAGTCCTCTGGGACAGGGAATTCACCTCCACTTT CAISPLGQGIHLHF
TRBJ1-4 TRBV9 TRBD1 - TGTGCCAGCAGCGCTACAGGGGCCTCTAATGAAAAACTGTTTTTT CASSATGASNEKLFF
TRBJ1-1 TRBV28 TRBD1 - TGTGCCAGCAGTTTAGGACAGGTTGAAGCTTTCTTT CASSLGQVEAFF
TRBJ1-2 TRBV19 TRBD1 - TGTGCCAGTAGAACCGGGACAGGGAACTATGGCTACACCTTC CASRTGTGNYGYTF
TRBJ2-5 TRBV18 - - TGTGCCAGCTCATCCACCAGGGCGGGAATGTACCAAGAGACCCAGTACTTC CASSSTRAGMYQETQYF
TRBJ2-5 TRBV28 TRBD1 - TGTGCCAGCAGTTGGACAGGGAGCAGGCAAGAGACCCAGTACTTC CASSWTGSRQETQYF
TRBJ1-5 TRBV21-1 - - TGTGCCACCGGCGACTCGGCGGGGGCTATCGGCAATCAGCCCCAGCATTTT CATGDSAGAIGNQPQHF
TRBJ1-2 TRBV9 - - TGTGCCAGCAGCGTGGCTGACCAGGTGGACTATGACTACACCTTC CASSVADQVDYDYTF
TRBJ1-2 TRBV27 TRBD1 - TGTGCCAGCAGCTTAACAGGGGTGGCGGGCTATGGCTACACCTTC CASSLTGVAGYGYTF
TRBJ2-3 TRBV2 - - TGTGCCACTCCCATCAAAGGGGGAACAGGCACAGATACGCAGTATTTT CATPIKGGTGTDTQYF
TRBJ1-2 TRBV10-2 - - TGCGCCAGCAGTGAGTCCCAGAACTATGGCTACACCTTC CASSESQNYGYTF
TRBJ2-3 TRBV9 TRBD2 - TGTGCCAGCAGCGTATCAGCGGGGGTGACAGATACGCAGTATTTT CASSVSAGVTDTQYF
TRBJ1-5 TRBV6-1 TRBD1 - TGTGCCAGCAGTGACCCCACAGGGGCGTTCAATCAGCCCCAGCATTTT CASSDPTGAFNQPQHF
TRBJ2-6 TRBV28 TRBD1 - TGTGCCAGCAGGCGTAGACAGGGTGAAATCTCTGGGGCCAACGTCCTGACTTTC CASRRRQGEISGANVLTF
TRBJ1-4 TRBV19 - - TGTGCCAGTACGAACGAGAGGGCGGACGTGTCTAATGAAAAACTGTTTTTT CASTNERADVSNEKLFF
TRBJ2-7 TRBV7-9 - - TGTGCCAGCAGCTCCGAGGCAGGAGGCTCCCGTCCGTTCTTC CASSSEAGGSRPFF
TRBJ2-1 TRBV4-1 TRBD2 - TGCGCCAGCAGCCAATACCGAGGACTAGCGGGCGAGCAGCAGTTCTTC CASSQYRGLAGEQQFF
TRBJ2-2 TRBV7-2 TRBD1 - TGTGCCAGCAGGGGATGGACAGGGAGTAACGGGGAGCTGTTTTTT CASRGWTGSNGELFF
TRBJ2-3 TRBV11-2 - - TGTGCCAGCAGCCCGGGAACTAGCACAGATACGCAGTATTTT CASSPGTSTDTQYF
TRBJ2-5 TRBV18 TRBD1 - TGTGCCAGCTCACAGAAGACAGGGGAAGAGACCCAGTACTTC CASSQKTGEETQYF
TRBJ1-5 TRBV6-5 TRBD1 - TGTGCCAGCAGTTCGGACAGGGTCCAGCCCCAGCATTTT CASSSDRVQPQHF
TRBJ2-5 TRBV29-1 - - TGCAGCCATAGGGAGCTGGAGTCGACCCAGTACTTC CSHRELESTQYF
TRBJ2-3 TRBV4-2 - - TGTGCCAGCAGCTTGGGGGGGCAGAGCACAGATACGCAGTATTTT CASSLGGQSTDTQYF
TRBJ1-2 TRBV27 - once TGTGCCAGCAGTTTCTCCCCAGGGTATGGCTACACCTTC CASSFSPGYGYTF
TRBJ2-1 TRBV4-1 TRBD2 few TGCGCCAGCAGCCAAGTCAGCGGGAACAATGAGCAGTTCTTC CASSQVSGNNEQFF
TRBJ2-3 TRBV6-5 - - TGTGCCAGCAGTTTCGGGTTGGGAGAGGCCACAGATACGCAGTATTTT CASSFGLGEATDTQYF
TRBJ1-6 TRBV28 TRBD1 - TGTGCCAGCAGCTTTGACAGGGATGATTCACCCCTCCACTTT CASSFDRDDSPLHF
TRBJ1-2 TRBV5-6 TRBD1 - TGTGCCAGCAGCTTGCCCGGGACAGGGGGCGAGGGCTACACCTTC CASSLPGTGGEGYTF
TRBJ1-4 TRBV5-1 TRBD1 - TGCGCCAGCAGCCCAGGGACAGTGAATAATGAAAAACTGTTTTTT CASSPGTVNNEKLFF
TRBJ2-7 TRBV6-1 TRBD1 - TGTGCCAGCAGTGCGGGACAGGGGGCTTCCTACGAGCAGTACTTC CASSAGQGASYEQYF
TRBJ1-1 TRBV6-6 - - TGTGCAGTATCTACAGCTTTCTTT CAVSTAFF
TRBJ2-1 TRBV6-1 TRBD2 - TGTGCCAGCAGTGAAACCGGGACTAGCTCCTACAATGAGCAGTTCTTC CASSETGTSSYNEQFF
TRBJ2-5 TRBV19 TRBD1 - TGTGCCAGTAGTACGCGGACAGGGGTCGGGGAGACCCAGTACTTC CASSTRTGVGETQYF
TRBJ1-3 TRBV28 - - TGTGCCAGCAGTTTTGGACTGGAAGGATCCGGAAACACCATATATTTT CASSFGLEGSGNTIYF
TRBJ1-4 TRBV10-3 - - TGTGCCATCAGAATAGAGGAAAAACTGTTTTTT CAIRIEEKLFF
TRBJ2-5 TRBV5-6 TRBD2 - TGTGCCAGCAGTTGGACTAGCGCGAAAGAGACCCAGTACTTC CASSWTSAKETQYF
TRBJ2-1 TRBV27 TRBD2 - TGTGCCAGCAGTTTTTGGCGGGGGAGCTACAATGAGCAGTTCTTC CASSFWRGSYNEQFF
TRBJ1-1 TRBV14 - once TGTGCCAGCAGCCAAGTCACAGGATGGGACACTGAAGCTTTCTTT CASSQVTGWDTEAFF
TRBJ2-2 TRBV2 - - TGTGCCAGCATCATAGAACCCACCGGGGAGCTGTTTTTT CASIIEPTGELFF
TRBJ2-5 TRBV6-1 TRBD2 - TGTGCCAGCAGTGAATTAGCGGGGGGGCAAGAGACCCAGTACTTC CASSELAGGQETQYF
TRBJ1-2 TRBV18 - - TGTGCCAGCTCACCACCCGTTGGCGGCTACACCTTC CASSPPVGGYTF
TRBJ2-2 TRBV4-2 - - TGTGCCAGCAGCCAAGACAGGGGAAGGGAGCTGTTTTTT CASSQDRGRELFF
TRBJ2-2 TRBV19 - - TGTGCCAGTACCAATAGCGGACGAAGCACCGGGGAGCTGTTTTTT CASTNSGRSTGELFF
TRBJ2-4 TRBV6-5 - once TGTGCCAGCAGTACGGACAGACTAGCCAAAAACATTCAGTACTTC CASSTDRLAKNIQYF
TRBJ1-3 TRBV27 - - TGTGCCAGCGGTCTCATAGGAGCTGGAAACACCATATATTTT CASGLIGAGNTIYF